This TCR beta chain was identified in a study of early T cells in non-severe SARS-CoV-2 infection. Study-level background: Sequenced bulk RNA came from whole blood that was unsorted, and chains were unpaired.

Study-level findings and limits: VDJdb-based annotation leaned toward anti-spike CD8 responses and missed private and CD4 specificities.

The sample holds many counts of this clonotype. The antigen is unknown. Each single cDNA molecule received a unique molecular identifier. TCRdb re-called the 5' RACE reads through MiXCR, storing one row per CDR3 protein. The sample carries some 35,000 distinct CDR3 sequences, roughly 5.4% recorded once. The CDR3 length is 15 residues. Germline V gives CDR1 MNHEY, CDR2 SVGAGI. The trim removed 2 bases at V and 5 bases at J, leaving 8 bases unmatched. The chain recombines TRBV6-5 with TRBJ2-5; TRBD1 agrees at 7 bases. This TCR was recovered from an adult who was a healthcare worker with PCR-confirmed SARS-CoV-2 infection or an uninfected control (not recorded which). The sample taken for sequencing was whole blood. CDR3 sequence (DNA): TGTGCCAGCAGTTACGGCGCAGGGGGAGCGGAGACCCAGTACTTC. The encoded protein is CASSYGAGGAETQYF.